This TCR beta chain appears in the sequencing data of a study of shared clonotypes between healthy human individuals. Looked up from germline, CDR1 is MNHNS and CDR2 is SASEGT. Germline trimming cut 1 base from V and 4 bases from J; bases unmatched to any gene: 0. The CDR3 has 14 residues. Sequencing was performed with immunoSEQ multiplex PCR; in TCRdb, only in-frame clones are kept and a portion is missing. The top ten hold 0.1% to 0.15% of the sample, which has millions of clones, 85% to 95% seen once. The sample comprised naive CD4+ T cells sorted from blood. The sample's subset: CD45RA+ positively selected. This chain uses TRBV6-1 with TRBJ2-4; 8 bases align to TRBD1. The sequence came from a young man in good health. The CDR3 DNA is TGTGCCAGCAGTGAAGGGGACAGGAAAAACATTCAGTACTTC. It specifies CASSEGDRKNIQYF.